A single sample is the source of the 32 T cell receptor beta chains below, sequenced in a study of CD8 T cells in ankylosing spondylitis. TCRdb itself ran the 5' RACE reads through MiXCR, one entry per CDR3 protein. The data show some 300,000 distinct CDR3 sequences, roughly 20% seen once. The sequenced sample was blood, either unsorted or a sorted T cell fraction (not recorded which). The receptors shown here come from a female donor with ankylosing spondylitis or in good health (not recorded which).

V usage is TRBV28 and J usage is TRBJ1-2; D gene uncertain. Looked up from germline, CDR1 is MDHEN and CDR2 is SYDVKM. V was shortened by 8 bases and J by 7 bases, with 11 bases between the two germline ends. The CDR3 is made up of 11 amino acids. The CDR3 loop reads CASARRSGYTF. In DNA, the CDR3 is TGTGCCAGCGCTCGACGGTCTGGCTACACCTTC.

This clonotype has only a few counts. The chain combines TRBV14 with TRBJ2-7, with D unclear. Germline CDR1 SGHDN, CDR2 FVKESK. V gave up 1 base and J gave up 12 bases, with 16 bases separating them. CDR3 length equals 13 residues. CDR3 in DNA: TGTGCCAGCAGCCAAGGAGGTAGCCTAAGAATGTACTTC. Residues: CASSQGGSLRMYF.

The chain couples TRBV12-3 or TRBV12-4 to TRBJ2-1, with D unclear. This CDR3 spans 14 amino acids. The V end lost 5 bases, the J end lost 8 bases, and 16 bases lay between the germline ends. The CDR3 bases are TGTGCCAGCAGTCCCGGGCCCCCTGGCCATGAGCAGTTCTTC. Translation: CASSPGPPGHEQFF.

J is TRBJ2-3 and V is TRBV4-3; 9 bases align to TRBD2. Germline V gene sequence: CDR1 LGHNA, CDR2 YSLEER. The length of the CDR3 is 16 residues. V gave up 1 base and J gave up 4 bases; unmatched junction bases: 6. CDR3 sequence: CASSQAFSGRSDTQYF. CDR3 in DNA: TGCGCCAGCAGCCAAGCGTTTAGCGGGAGATCAGATACGCAGTATTTT.

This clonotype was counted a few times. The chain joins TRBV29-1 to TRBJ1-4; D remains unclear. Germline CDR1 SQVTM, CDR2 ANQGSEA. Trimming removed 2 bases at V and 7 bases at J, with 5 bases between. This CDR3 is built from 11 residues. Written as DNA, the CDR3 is TGCAGCGTTGAAATCGGTGAAAAACTGTTTTTT. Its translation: CSVEIGEKLFF.

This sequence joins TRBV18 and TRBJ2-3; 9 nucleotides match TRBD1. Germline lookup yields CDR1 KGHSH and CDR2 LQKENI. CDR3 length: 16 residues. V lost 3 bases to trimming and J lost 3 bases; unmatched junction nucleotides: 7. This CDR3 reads CASSPGTGYGTDTQYF. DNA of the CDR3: TGTGCCAGCTCACCCGGGACAGGGTACGGTACAGATACGCAGTATTTT.

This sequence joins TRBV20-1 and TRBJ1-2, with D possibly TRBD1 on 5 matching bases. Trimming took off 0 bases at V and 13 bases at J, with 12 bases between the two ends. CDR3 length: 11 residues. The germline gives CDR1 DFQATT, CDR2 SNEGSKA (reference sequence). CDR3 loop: CSARDQGGLTF. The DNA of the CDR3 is TGCAGTGCTAGAGATCAGGGAGGACTCACCTTC.

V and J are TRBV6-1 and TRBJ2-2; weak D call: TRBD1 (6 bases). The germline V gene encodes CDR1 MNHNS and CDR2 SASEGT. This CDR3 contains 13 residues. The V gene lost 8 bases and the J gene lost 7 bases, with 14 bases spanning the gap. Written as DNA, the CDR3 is TGTGCCAGCTGGCCAGGGGCCGGCGGGGAGCTGTTTTTT. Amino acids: CASWPGAGGELFF.

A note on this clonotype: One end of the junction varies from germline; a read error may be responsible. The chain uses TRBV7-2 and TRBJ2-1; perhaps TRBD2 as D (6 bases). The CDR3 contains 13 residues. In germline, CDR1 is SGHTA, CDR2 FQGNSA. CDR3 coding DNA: TGCGCCGGACGGGAGCTTTCCTACAATGAGCAGTTCTTC. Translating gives CAGRELSYNEQFF. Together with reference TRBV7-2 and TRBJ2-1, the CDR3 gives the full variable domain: GAGVSQSPSNKVTEKGKDVELRCDPISGHTALYWYRQSLGQGLEFLIYFQGNSAPDKSGLPSDRFSAERTGGSVSTLTIQRTQQEDSAVYLCAGRELSYNEQFFGPGTRLTVL.

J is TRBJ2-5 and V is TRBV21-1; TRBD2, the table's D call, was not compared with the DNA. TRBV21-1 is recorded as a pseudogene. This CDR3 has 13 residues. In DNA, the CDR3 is TGTGCCAGCAGCAGGGAGGCTGGGGGGACCCAGTACTTC. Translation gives CASSREAGGTQYF.

In nucleotides, the CDR3 is TGTGCCAGCAGTGAAGACTTCCCCTACAATGAGCAGTTCTTC. It is translated as CASSEDFPYNEQFF. The V and J genes are TRBV2 and TRBJ2-1; D is unresolved. This CDR3 has 14 amino acids. Per germline, CDR1 SNHLY and CDR2 FYNNEI. V was clipped by 1 base and J by 2 bases, with 6 bases between them.

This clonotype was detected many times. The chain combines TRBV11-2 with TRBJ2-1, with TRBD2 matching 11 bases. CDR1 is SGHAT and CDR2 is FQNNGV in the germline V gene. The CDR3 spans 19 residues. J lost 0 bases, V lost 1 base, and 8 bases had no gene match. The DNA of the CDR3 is TGTGCCAGCAGCTTAGGTAGCGGGAGGGCGCAGGGCTCCTACAATGAGCAGTTCTTC. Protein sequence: CASSLGSGRAQGSYNEQFF. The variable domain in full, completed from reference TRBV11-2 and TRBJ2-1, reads EAGVAQSPRYKIIEKRQSVAFWCNPISGHATLYWYQQILGQGPKLLIQFQNNGVVDDSQLPKDRFSAERLKGVDSTLKIQPAKLEDSAVYLCASSLGSGRAQGSYNEQFFGPGTRLTVL.

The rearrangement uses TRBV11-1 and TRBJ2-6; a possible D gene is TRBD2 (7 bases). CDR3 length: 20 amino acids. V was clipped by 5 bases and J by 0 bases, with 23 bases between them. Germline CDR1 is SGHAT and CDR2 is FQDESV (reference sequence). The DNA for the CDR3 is TGTGCCAGCAGCCCGCGGTGGGGGCTAGCGGAGAGCTCTGGGGCCAACGTCCTGACTTTC. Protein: CASSPRWGLAESSGANVLTF.

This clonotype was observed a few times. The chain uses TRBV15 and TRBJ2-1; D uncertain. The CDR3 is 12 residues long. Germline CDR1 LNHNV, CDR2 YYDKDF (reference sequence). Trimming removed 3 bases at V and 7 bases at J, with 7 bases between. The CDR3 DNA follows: TGTGCCACCAGCAGGACCCTTAATGAGCAGTTCTTC. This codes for CATSRTLNEQFF.

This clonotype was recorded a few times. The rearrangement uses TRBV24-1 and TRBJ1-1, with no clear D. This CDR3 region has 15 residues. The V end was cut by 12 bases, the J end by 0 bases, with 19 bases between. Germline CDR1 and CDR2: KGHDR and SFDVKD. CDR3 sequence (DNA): TGTGCCCACTTAAAGGGCACAACCATGAACACTGAAGCTTTCTTT. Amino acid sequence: CAHLKGTTMNTEAFF.

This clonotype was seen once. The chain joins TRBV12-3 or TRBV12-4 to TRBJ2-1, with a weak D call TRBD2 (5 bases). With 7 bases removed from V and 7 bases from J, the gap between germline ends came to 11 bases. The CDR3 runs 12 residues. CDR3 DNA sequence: TGTGCCAGCACCTTCGGGGTAAATGAGCAGTTCTTC. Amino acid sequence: CASTFGVNEQFF.

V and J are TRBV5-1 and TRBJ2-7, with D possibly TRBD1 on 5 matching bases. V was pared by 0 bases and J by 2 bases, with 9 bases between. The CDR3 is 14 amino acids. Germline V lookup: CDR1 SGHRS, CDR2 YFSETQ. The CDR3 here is CASSLDRYTYEQYF. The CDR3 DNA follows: TGCGCCAGCAGCTTGGACAGGTACACCTACGAGCAGTACTTC.

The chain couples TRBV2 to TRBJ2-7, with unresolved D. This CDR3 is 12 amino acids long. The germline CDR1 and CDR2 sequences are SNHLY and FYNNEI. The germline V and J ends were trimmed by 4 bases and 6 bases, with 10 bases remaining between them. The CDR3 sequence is CASSVGPGEQYF. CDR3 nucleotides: TGTGCCAGCAGTGTTGGGCCCGGCGAGCAGTACTTC.

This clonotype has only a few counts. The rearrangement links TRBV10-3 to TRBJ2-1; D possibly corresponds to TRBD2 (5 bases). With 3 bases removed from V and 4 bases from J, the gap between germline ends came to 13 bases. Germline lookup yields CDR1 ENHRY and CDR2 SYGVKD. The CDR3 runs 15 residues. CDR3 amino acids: CAISDKGSGYNEQFF. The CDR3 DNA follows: TGTGCCATCAGTGACAAGGGAAGCGGATACAATGAGCAGTTCTTC.

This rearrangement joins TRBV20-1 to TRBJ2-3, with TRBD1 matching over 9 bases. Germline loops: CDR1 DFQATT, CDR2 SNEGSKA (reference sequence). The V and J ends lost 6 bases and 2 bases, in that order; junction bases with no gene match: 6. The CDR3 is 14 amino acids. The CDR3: CSAEWTGVTDTQYF. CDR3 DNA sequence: TGCAGTGCAGAATGGACAGGGGTCACAGATACGCAGTATTTT.

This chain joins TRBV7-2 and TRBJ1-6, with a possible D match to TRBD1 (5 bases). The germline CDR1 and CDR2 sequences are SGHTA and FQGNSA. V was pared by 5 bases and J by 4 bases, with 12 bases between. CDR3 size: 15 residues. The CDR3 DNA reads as TGTGCCAGCAGCGATTCCGGGACTTATAATTCACCCCTCCACTTT. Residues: CASSDSGTYNSPLHF. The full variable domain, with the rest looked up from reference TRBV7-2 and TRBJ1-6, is GAGVSQSPSNKVTEKGKDVELRCDPISGHTALYWYRQSLGQGLEFLIYFQGNSAPDKSGLPSDRFSAERTGGSVSTLTIQRTQQEDSAVYLCASSDSGTYNSPLHFGNGTRLTVT.

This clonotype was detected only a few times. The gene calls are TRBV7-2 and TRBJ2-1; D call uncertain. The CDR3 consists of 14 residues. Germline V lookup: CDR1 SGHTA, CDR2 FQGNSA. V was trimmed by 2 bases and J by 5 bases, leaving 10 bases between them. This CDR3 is CASSLTPANNEQFF. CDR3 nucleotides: TGTGCCAGCAGCTTAACCCCGGCTAACAATGAGCAGTTCTTC.

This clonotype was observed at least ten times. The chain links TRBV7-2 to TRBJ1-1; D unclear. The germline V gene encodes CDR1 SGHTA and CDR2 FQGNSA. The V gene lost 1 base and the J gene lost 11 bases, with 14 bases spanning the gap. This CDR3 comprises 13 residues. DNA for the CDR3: TGTGCCAGCAGCTTAGGAACGAGGGATACGGCTTTCTTT. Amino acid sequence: CASSLGTRDTAFF.

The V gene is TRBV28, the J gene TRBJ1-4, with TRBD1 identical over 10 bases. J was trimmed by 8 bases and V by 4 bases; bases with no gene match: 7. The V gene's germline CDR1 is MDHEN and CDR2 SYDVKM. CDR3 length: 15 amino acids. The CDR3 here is CASSSGRTGGEKLFF. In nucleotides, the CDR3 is TGTGCCAGCAGTTCTGGCCGGACAGGGGGGGAAAAACTGTTTTTT.

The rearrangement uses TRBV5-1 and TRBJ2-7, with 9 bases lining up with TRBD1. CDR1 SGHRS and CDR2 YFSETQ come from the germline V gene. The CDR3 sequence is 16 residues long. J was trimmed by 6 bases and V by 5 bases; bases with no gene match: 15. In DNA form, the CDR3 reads TGCGCCAGCAGGGGGAACAGGGGGCTCCTCTCGACCGAGCAGTACTTC. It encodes CASRGNRGLLSTEQYF.

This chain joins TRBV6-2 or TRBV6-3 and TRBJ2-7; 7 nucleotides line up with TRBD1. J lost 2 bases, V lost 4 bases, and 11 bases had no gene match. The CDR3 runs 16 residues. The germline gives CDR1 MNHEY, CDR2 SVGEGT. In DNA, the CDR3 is TGTGCCAGCAGTTTCGCCCCCGACAGGGCCCCCTACGAGCAGTACTTC. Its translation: CASSFAPDRAPYEQYF.

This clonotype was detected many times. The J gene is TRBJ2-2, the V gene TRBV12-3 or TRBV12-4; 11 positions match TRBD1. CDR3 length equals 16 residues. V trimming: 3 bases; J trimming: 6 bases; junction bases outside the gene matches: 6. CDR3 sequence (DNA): TGTGCCAGCAGTTTTTACGGACAGGGGGCGGCCGGGGAGCTGTTTTTT. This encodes CASSFYGQGAAGELFF.

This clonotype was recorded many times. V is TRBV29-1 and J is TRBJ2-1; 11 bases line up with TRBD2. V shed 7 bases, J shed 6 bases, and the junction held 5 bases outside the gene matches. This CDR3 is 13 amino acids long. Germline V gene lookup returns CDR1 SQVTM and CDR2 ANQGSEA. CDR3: CSAGTSGSNEQFF. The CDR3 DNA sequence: TGCAGCGCGGGGACTAGCGGCTCCAATGAGCAGTTCTTC.

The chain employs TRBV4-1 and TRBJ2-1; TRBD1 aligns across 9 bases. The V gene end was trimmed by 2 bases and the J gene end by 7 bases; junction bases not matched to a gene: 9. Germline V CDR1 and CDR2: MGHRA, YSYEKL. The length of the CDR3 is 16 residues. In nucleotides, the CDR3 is TGCGCCAGCAGCCAATTCCCGGACAGGGGATGGAATGAGCAGTTCTTC. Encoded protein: CASSQFPDRGWNEQFF.

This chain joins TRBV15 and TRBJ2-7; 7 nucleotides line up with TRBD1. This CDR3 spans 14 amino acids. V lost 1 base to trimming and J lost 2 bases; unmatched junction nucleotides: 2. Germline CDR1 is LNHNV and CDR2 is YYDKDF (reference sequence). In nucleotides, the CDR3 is TGTGCCACCAGCAGAGCCGGGACAGCCTACGAGCAGTACTTC. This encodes CATSRAGTAYEQYF.

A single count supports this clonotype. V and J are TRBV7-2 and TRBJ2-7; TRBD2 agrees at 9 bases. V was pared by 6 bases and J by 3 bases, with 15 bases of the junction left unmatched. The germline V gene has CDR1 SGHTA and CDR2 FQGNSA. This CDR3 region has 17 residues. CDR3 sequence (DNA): TGTGCCAGCAGTCTGAGGGCGTCTAGCGGGACTTACTACGAGCAGTACTTC. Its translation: CASSLRASSGTYYEQYF.

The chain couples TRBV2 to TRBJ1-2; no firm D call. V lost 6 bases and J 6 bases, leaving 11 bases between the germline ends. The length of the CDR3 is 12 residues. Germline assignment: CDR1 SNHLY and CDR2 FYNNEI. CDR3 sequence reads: CASSFDPNGYTF. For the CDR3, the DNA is TGTGCCAGCAGCTTTGATCCCAATGGCTACACCTTC.